The rows below give T cell receptor beta chains drawn from one sample of a study of early T cells in non-severe SARS-CoV-2 infection. TCRdb reprocessed the 5' RACE reads with MiXCR, giving one entry per CDR3 protein. The sample includes roughly 54,000 distinct CDR3 sequences, approximately 12% of them seen just once. The sample consisted of whole blood. These receptors originate from an adult who was a healthcare worker with PCR-confirmed SARS-CoV-2 infection or an uninfected control (not recorded which). CDR3s include the opening cysteine and the closing phenylalanine or tryptophan. The D gene is left open where the match is weak. A row's size may be missing; if present it is once, few, many or a size class.

CDR3 protein: CASTADRGNTIYF
CDR3 DNA: TGTGCCAGCACCGCGGACAGAGGAAACACCATATATTTT
D gene: .
J gene: TRBJ1-3
clone size: .
V gene: TRBV2

CDR3 protein: CASSSAGDTGELFF
CDR3 DNA: TGCGCTAGCAGTTCAGCAGGTGACACCGGGGAGCTGTTTTTT
D gene: .
J gene: TRBJ2-2
clone size: .
V gene: TRBV10-2

CDR3 protein: CSSGVAGGPGTDTQYF
CDR3 DNA: TGCAGTTCAGGGGTAGCGGGGGGGCCCGGCACAGATACGCAGTATTTT
D gene: TRBD2
J gene: TRBJ2-3
clone size: .
V gene: TRBV20-1

CDR3 protein: CASSRTGGVNTIYF
CDR3 DNA: TGTGCCAGCAGTCGGACAGGGGGAGTAAACACCATATATTTT
D gene: TRBD1
J gene: TRBJ1-3
clone size: few
V gene: TRBV6-1

CDR3 protein: CASSESVAGPGYDTQYF
CDR3 DNA: TGCGCCAGCAGTGAATCTGTAGCGGGGCCGGGGTATGATACGCAGTATTTT
D gene: TRBD2
J gene: TRBJ2-3
clone size: .
V gene: TRBV10-2

CDR3 protein: CATALASGTDTQYF
CDR3 DNA: TGCGCCACCGCTCTAGCGAGTGGCACAGATACGCAGTATTTT
D gene: .
J gene: TRBJ2-3
clone size: many
V gene: TRBV10-2

CDR3 protein: CASSPTEAYEQYF
CDR3 DNA: TGTGCCAGCAGCCCTACAGAAGCCTACGAGCAGTACTTC
D gene: .
J gene: TRBJ2-7
clone size: .
V gene: TRBV7-6

CDR3 protein: CASSEFRLADPLGEQYF
CDR3 DNA: TGTGCCAGCAGTGAATTTCGTCTAGCGGACCCCTTAGGCGAGCAGTACTTC
D gene: TRBD2
J gene: TRBJ2-7
clone size: few
V gene: TRBV25-1

CDR3 protein: CASSLPGSGRPNEQFF
CDR3 DNA: TGTGCCAGCAGCCTCCCCGGCAGCGGGAGGCCTAATGAGCAGTTCTTC
D gene: TRBD2
J gene: TRBJ2-1
clone size: few
V gene: TRBV11-1

CDR3 protein: CASSVYTSYEQYF
CDR3 DNA: TGCGCCAGCAGTGTTTACACCTCCTACGAGCAGTACTTC
D gene: .
J gene: TRBJ2-7
clone size: .
V gene: TRBV10-2

CDR3 protein: CASIPGTGNNSPLHF
CDR3 DNA: TGTGCCAGCATTCCCGGGACAGGGAACAATTCACCCCTCCACTTT
D gene: TRBD1
J gene: TRBJ1-6
clone size: few
V gene: TRBV28

CDR3 protein: CASSFFVNGELFF
CDR3 DNA: TGTGCCAGCAGCTTTTTCGTCAACGGGGAGCTGTTTTTT
D gene: .
J gene: TRBJ2-2
clone size: .
V gene: TRBV7-2

CDR3 protein: CASSPSGSLGGYNEQFF
CDR3 DNA: TGTGCCAGCAGCCCAAGCGGGAGCCTAGGGGGATACAATGAGCAGTTCTTC
D gene: TRBD2
J gene: TRBJ2-1
clone size: many
V gene: TRBV7-8

CDR3 protein: CSAGRRESYEQYF
CDR3 DNA: TGCAGCGCCGGACGAAGGGAGTCCTACGAGCAGTACTTC
D gene: .
J gene: TRBJ2-7
clone size: many
V gene: TRBV29-1

CDR3 protein: CASKQDGGNTGELFF
CDR3 DNA: TGCGCCAGCAAGCAGGATGGGGGGAACACCGGGGAGCTGTTTTTT
D gene: .
J gene: TRBJ2-2
clone size: many
V gene: TRBV4-1

CDR3 protein: CASRPQVLVGEQFF
CDR3 DNA: TGTGCCAGCAGGCCGCAAGTTCTTGTGGGTGAGCAGTTCTTC
D gene: .
J gene: TRBJ2-1
clone size: many
V gene: TRBV6-5

CDR3 protein: CASMGPVSSYNSPLHF
CDR3 DNA: TGTGCCAGCATGGGGCCAGTGAGCTCCTATAATTCACCCCTCCACTTT
D gene: .
J gene: TRBJ1-6
clone size: .
V gene: TRBV2

CDR3 protein: CATSRDLFSGNVHEQFF
CDR3 DNA: TGTGCCACCAGCAGAGATCTGTTCAGCGGGAACGTCCATGAGCAGTTCTTC
D gene: TRBD2
J gene: TRBJ2-1
clone size: many
V gene: TRBV15

CDR3 protein: CASSFGGLNQPQHF
CDR3 DNA: TGTGCCAGCAGTTTCGGGGGACTTAATCAGCCCCAGCATTTT
D gene: .
J gene: TRBJ1-5
clone size: few
V gene: TRBV28

CDR3 protein: CASSQGGGEQYF
CDR3 DNA: TGTGCCAGCAGCCAAGGAGGGGGCGAGCAGTACTTC
D gene: .
J gene: TRBJ2-7
clone size: many
V gene: TRBV3-1

CDR3 protein: CATSDDNTDTQYF
CDR3 DNA: TGTGCCACCAGTGATGACAACACAGATACGCAGTATTTT
D gene: .
J gene: TRBJ2-3
clone size: many
V gene: TRBV24-1

CDR3 protein: CASSSPGQGPGNTIYF
CDR3 DNA: TGTGCCAGCAGCTCTCCGGGACAGGGGCCCGGAAACACCATATATTTT
D gene: TRBD1
J gene: TRBJ1-3
clone size: .
V gene: TRBV28

CDR3 protein: CASSPGSNQPQHF
CDR3 DNA: TGTGCCAGCAGTCCAGGGAGCAATCAGCCCCAGCATTTT
D gene: .
J gene: TRBJ1-5
clone size: many
V gene: TRBV27

CDR3 protein: CASSYSPTGPTGELFF
CDR3 DNA: TGTGCCAGCAGTTATTCCCCGACAGGGCCCACCGGGGAGCTGTTTTTT
D gene: TRBD1
J gene: TRBJ2-2
clone size: few
V gene: TRBV6-5

CDR3 protein: CASSRGQETQYF
CDR3 DNA: TGCGCCAGCAGCCGAGGGCAAGAGACCCAGTACTTC
D gene: .
J gene: TRBJ2-5
clone size: many
V gene: TRBV5-1

CDR3 protein: CASSRTSGGVGSSYEQYF
CDR3 DNA: TGTGCCAGCAGCAGGACTAGCGGGGGGGTCGGTTCCTCCTACGAGCAGTACTTC
D gene: .
J gene: TRBJ2-7
clone size: .
V gene: TRBV21-1

CDR3 protein: CASSSDKATDTQYF
CDR3 DNA: TGCGCCAGCAGCTCCGACAAGGCCACAGATACGCAGTATTTT
D gene: .
J gene: TRBJ2-3
clone size: few
V gene: TRBV5-1

CDR3 protein: CASRRQENTGELFF
CDR3 DNA: TGTGCCAGCAGACGACAGGAGAACACCGGGGAGCTGTTTTTT
D gene: .
J gene: TRBJ2-2
clone size: .
V gene: TRBV6-2/TRBV6-3